The next 24 T cell receptor beta chains were all read from a single sample in a study of technical replicates of blood from a handful of donors. Sequencing was performed with immunoSEQ multiplex PCR; in TCRdb, only in-frame clones are kept and a portion is missing. The sample consists of fewer than 95,000 clones, 94% of them appearing once. Input material: T cells isolated from PBMCs. The receptors come from a human donor in good health.

CDR3 nucleotides: TGTGCCAGTAATCGACTAGCCAATGAGCAGTTCTTC. Encoded protein: CASNRLANEQFF. The V and J genes are TRBV19 and TRBJ2-1; 7 bases are shared with TRBD2. The germline gives CDR1 LNHDA, CDR2 SQIVND (reference sequence). The V and J ends lost 7 bases and 6 bases, in that order; junction bases with no gene match: 3. The CDR3 extends over 12 amino acids.

V gene TRBV7-2 combines with J gene TRBJ2-5; 9 nucleotides agree with TRBD1. There are 14 residues in the CDR3. Germline V gene sequence: CDR1 SGHTA, CDR2 FQGNSA. The V gene end was trimmed by 5 bases and the J gene end by 2 bases; junction bases not matched to a gene: 3. CDR3 in amino acids: CASSHDRGQETQYF. DNA of the CDR3: TGTGCCAGCAGCCACGACAGGGGGCAAGAGACCCAGTACTTC.

V gene TRBV7-2 combines with J gene TRBJ2-2; 8 bases align to TRBD1. The junction had 13 bases not matched to a gene; V was cut back by 6 bases and J by 7 bases. Germline CDR1 SGHTA, CDR2 FQGNSA. CDR3 length equals 16 residues. The CDR3 region has the DNA TGTGCCAGCAGGATACAAGCAGGGGGCCCCGGCGGGGAGCTGTTTTTT. Translation: CASRIQAGGPGGELFF.

The V gene is TRBV14, the J gene TRBJ2-1; tentatively, D is TRBD2 (6 bases). The germline V and J ends were trimmed by 0 bases and 5 bases, with 11 bases remaining between them. CDR1 is SGHDN, CDR2 FVKESK, per germline. The CDR3 consists of 15 residues. The CDR3 nucleotides read TGTGCCAGCAGCCAAGACTGGACTACGAACAATGAGCAGTTCTTC. Its translation is CASSQDWTTNNEQFF.

The chain employs TRBV27 and TRBJ2-7; TRBD1 matches at 11 bases. The CDR3 length is 15 residues. Germline values: CDR1 MNHEY, CDR2 SMNVEV (reference sequence). The trim removed 5 bases at V and 2 bases at J, leaving 5 bases unmatched. The CDR3 DNA is TGTGCCAGCAGTATTGGGACAGGGGGAGCCTACGAGCAGTACTTC. This codes for CASSIGTGGAYEQYF.

This chain uses TRBV5-6 with TRBJ2-7, with D tentatively TRBD1 (6 bases). Germline loops: CDR1 SGHDT, CDR2 YYEEEE. Trimming stripped 3 bases from V and 0 bases from J, with 13 bases between. The CDR3 consists of 15 residues. CDR3 loop: CASSWGEDSSYEQYF. CDR3 coding DNA: TGTGCCAGCAGCTGGGGAGAGGACAGCTCCTACGAGCAGTACTTC.

The V call is TRBV7-9, the J call TRBJ1-1; no definite D call. The CDR3 runs to 11 residues. The germline V and J ends were trimmed by 3 bases and 3 bases, with 2 bases remaining between them. Germline values: CDR1 SEHNR, CDR2 FQNEAQ (reference sequence). The CDR3 DNA sequence: TGTGCCAGCAGCTTCGACACTGAAGCTTTCTTT. Protein sequence: CASSFDTEAFF.

This chain joins TRBV6-5 and TRBJ1-3; D gene ambiguous. The CDR3 runs 11 residues. Germline CDR1 reads MNHEY; CDR2 reads SVGAGI. Trimming pared 6 bases from V and 4 bases from J, leaving 4 bases between. The CDR3 reads CASSRGNTIYF. The CDR3 DNA reads as TGTGCCAGCAGCAGGGGAAACACCATATATTTT.

The chain is built from TRBV29-1 and TRBJ1-3, with TRBD1 identical over 7 bases. The CDR3 runs to 18 residues. The V gene's germline CDR1 is SQVTM and CDR2 ANQGSEA. V gave up 7 bases and J gave up 0 bases; unmatched junction bases: 18. CDR3 in amino acids: CSAAFPRQGFYSGNTIYF. The CDR3 DNA sequence: TGCAGCGCCGCTTTCCCTAGACAGGGATTCTACTCTGGAAACACCATATATTTT.

The V gene is TRBV2, the J gene TRBJ2-1; 9 nucleotides agree with TRBD2. CDR1 and CDR2 from the germline V gene are SNHLY and FYNNEI. J lost 4 bases, V lost 3 bases, and 4 bases had no gene match. The CDR3 covers 15 residues. CDR3 amino acids: CASSDLAGVYNEQFF. The CDR3 DNA reads TGTGCCAGCAGTGATTTAGCGGGAGTTTACAATGAGCAGTTCTTC.

Concerning this clone itself: Within the sample, other DNA sequences also encode this same CDR3. This chain connects TRBV11-2 to TRBJ2-2; TRBD2 matches 9 bases. Germline values: CDR1 SGHAT, CDR2 FQNNGV. V shed 5 bases and J 8 bases; nucleotides not matched to a gene: 9. The CDR3 is made up of 15 amino acids. The CDR3 protein is CASSPGLARTGELFF. CDR3 in DNA: TGTGCCAGCAGCCCGGGACTAGCCCGGACAGGGGAGCTGTTTTTT.

The chain carries TRBV11-2 and TRBJ2-1; 10 bases match TRBD2. The V and J ends lost 5 bases and 0 bases, in that order; junction bases with no gene match: 10. Per the germline V gene, CDR1 is SGHAT and CDR2 is FQNNGV. The CDR3 has 18 amino acids. CDR3 coding DNA: TGTGCCAGCAGCACCCCAAGGACTAGCGGACCCTCCTACAATGAGCAGTTCTTC. Protein product: CASSTPRTSGPSYNEQFF.

CDR3 sequence: CASIFKREAPHDTQYF. The CDR3 region has the DNA TGTGCCAGCATTTTTAAGCGGGAGGCCCCACACGATACGCAGTATTTT. This rearrangement joins TRBV7-9 to TRBJ2-3, with 9 bases identical to TRBD2. V shed 7 bases, J shed 6 bases, and the junction held 14 bases outside the gene matches. The CDR3 spans 16 residues. Germline V lookup: CDR1 SEHNR, CDR2 FQNEAQ (reference sequence).

The chain uses TRBV6-5 and TRBJ1-4; D is perhaps TRBD1 (5 bases). This CDR3 has 16 residues. Germline V gene sequence: CDR1 MNHEY, CDR2 SVGAGI. The V end was cut by 2 bases, the J end by 5 bases, with 15 bases between. The CDR3 sequence: CASSYIKGSGNEKLFF. The CDR3 DNA follows: TGTGCCAGCAGTTACATCAAGGGGTCCGGGAATGAAAAACTGTTTTTT.

The chain joins TRBV4-2 to TRBJ2-7; 12 positions agree with TRBD2. CDR1 is LGHNA, CDR2 YNFKEQ, per germline. The V segment lost 4 bases and the J segment 4 bases; nucleotides outside the gene matches: 8. The CDR3 covers 16 residues. The CDR3 protein is CASSPERTSGNYEQYF. In DNA, the CDR3 is TGTGCCAGCAGCCCCGAACGGACTAGCGGGAATTACGAGCAGTACTTC.

V gene TRBV29-1 combines with J gene TRBJ2-3, with 9 nucleotides matching TRBD1. Germline V CDR1 and CDR2: SQVTM, ANQGSEA. The CDR3 loop spans 13 amino acids. V lost 6 bases to trimming and J lost 3 bases; unmatched junction nucleotides: 4. CDR3 nucleotide sequence: TGCAGCGTCCCGGACAGGGGTACAGATACGCAGTATTTT. Translating gives CSVPDRGTDTQYF.

The chain combines TRBV10-3 with TRBJ2-7; D perhaps matches TRBD2 (5 bases). Trimming shortened V by 8 bases and J by 6 bases, and 11 bases separated the two germline ends. CDR1 and CDR2 (germline): ENHRY, SYGVKD. The CDR3 covers 11 residues. The CDR3: CAIGREREQYF. Here the CDR3 DNA reads TGTGCCATCGGACGGGAACGCGAGCAGTACTTC.

This clone occurred once. The chain links TRBV7-8 to TRBJ2-1; 9 bases are a match to TRBD2. The CDR3 length is 16 residues. Germline assignment: CDR1 SGHVS and CDR2 FQNEAQ. V shed 4 bases, J shed 8 bases, and the junction held 12 bases outside the gene matches. CDR3 sequence reads: CASSSPIAGAGDEQFF. DNA of the CDR3: TGTGCCAGCAGCTCCCCGATAGCGGGAGCCGGGGATGAGCAGTTCTTC.

The J gene is TRBJ1-5, the V gene TRBV5-4; D is unresolved. V was shortened by 0 bases and J by 10 bases, with 8 bases between the two germline ends. The CDR3 is 12 residues long. Germline lookup yields CDR1 SGHNT and CDR2 YYREEE (reference sequence). CDR3 amino acids: CASSLAAGPQHF. The DNA for the CDR3 is TGTGCCAGCAGCTTGGCTGCCGGTCCCCAGCATTTT.

The rearrangement joins TRBV29-1 to TRBJ1-1; D perhaps matches TRBD1 (6 bases). This CDR3 contains 15 residues. The V end was cut by 3 bases, the J end by 1 base, with 15 bases between. Germline V gives CDR1 SQVTM, CDR2 ANQGSEA. The CDR3 coding sequence is TGCAGCGTTGATTATTGGACAGCAGCGAACACTGAAGCTTTCTTT. This translates into CSVDYWTAANTEAFF.

The chain is built from TRBV7-2 and TRBJ2-3; D unclear. The CDR3 contains 13 residues. V was trimmed by 2 bases and J by 8 bases, leaving 11 bases between them. Germline CDR1 is SGHTA and CDR2 is FQGNSA. The CDR3 bases are TGTGCCAGCAGCTTATGGCTCTTGGTTACGCAGTATTTT. It encodes CASSLWLLVTQYF.

The rearrangement links TRBV2 to TRBJ2-2; 7 bases align to TRBD2. Unmatched junction bases numbered 10, after V lost 8 bases and J lost 4 bases. Germline V gene sequence: CDR1 SNHLY, CDR2 FYNNEI. The CDR3 is made up of 15 amino acids. The CDR3 DNA is TGTGCCAGCCGTCTGGCGGGAGTAGGCACCGGGGAGCTGTTTTTT. It yields the protein CASRLAGVGTGELFF.

Only a few counts were recorded for this clone. The chain joins TRBV2 to TRBJ1-5; unclear D gene. The CDR3 has 13 amino acids. Germline CDR1 SNHLY, CDR2 FYNNEI. Trimming left V 7 bases short and J 0 bases short, with 7 bases between. CDR3 in amino acids: CASNGNSNQPQHF. In DNA, the CDR3 is TGTGCCAGCAACGGGAATAGCAATCAGCCCCAGCATTTT.

This clone was detected only once. The chain combines TRBV5-4 with TRBJ2-3; D gene uncertain. This CDR3 is built from 14 residues. Germline CDR1 reads SGHNT; CDR2 reads YYREEE (reference sequence). With 1 base removed from V and 6 bases from J, the gap between germline ends came to 12 bases. CDR3 loop: CASSLIGDLDTQYF. The CDR3 bases are TGTGCCAGCAGCTTGATAGGAGACTTGGATACGCAGTATTTT. The whole variable domain, remainder taken from reference TRBV5-4 and TRBJ2-3, is ETGVTQSPTHLIKTRGQQVTLRCSSQSGHNTVSWYQQALGQGPQFIFQYYREEENGRGNFPPRFSGLQFPNYSSELNVNALELDDSALYLCASSLIGDLDTQYFGPGTRLTVL.